This T cell receptor (beta chain) was sequenced in a study of a mutant IDH1 vaccine in newly diagnosed glioma. Study details: The initiation of vaccination occurred 4-6 weeks after radiotherapy alone, or with temozolomide cycles.

Regarding the study as a whole: The vaccine induced immune responses, and these occurred in roughly 95% of patients.

The CDR3 has 16 residues. The V gene's germline CDR1 is MNHEY and CDR2 SVGAGI. Trimming removed 4 bases from V and 2 bases from J; junction bases left unmatched: 8. To note about this clone: Antigen: not known.

Assay: immunoSEQ multiplex PCR; the TCRdb copy retains only in-frame clones and omits some. The data contain tens of thousands of clones, roughly 82% of them singletons. Time point specified: week 47, end of study. The content of each vaccine dose was 300 ug of mutant IDH1 20-mer peptide, and topical imiquimod accompanied it. The rearrangement links TRBV6-5 to TRBJ1-1; 9 bases fit TRBD1. The TCR was taken from a man between 35 and 55 years old with glioma. Some clones in this sample may be carry-over from other donors' samples. Sequenced here: PBMCs, sampled from a glioma patient whose treatment included an IDH1 peptide vaccine. The CDR3 region is CASSSGRDRVNTEAFF. CDR3 DNA sequence: TGTGCCAGCAGTTCGGGCCGGGACAGGGTAAACACTGAAGCTTTCTTT.